Given below is one TCR beta chain in context. All patients reached thyroid surgery having received no treatment beforehand. These data originate in a study of metastatic and nonmetastatic thyroid tumors. TCRdb reanalyzed the PCR reads with MiXCR. This sample has about 5,400 clones, with 33% found just once. The CDR3 runs 14 residues. Trimming shortened V by 4 bases and J by 1 base, and 10 bases separated the two germline ends. In germline, CDR1 is KGHSH, CDR2 LQKENI. Sequencing input: adjacent normal tissue. This clonotype was sampled from a female donor with papillary thyroid cancer or a benign thyroid nodule (not recorded which). Some clones in this sample may be carry-over from other donors' samples. The chain joins TRBV18 to TRBJ1-1; tentative D call: TRBD1 (5 bases). CDR3 region: CASSRGAGNTEAFF. For the CDR3, the DNA is TGTGCCAGCTCACGGGGCGCAGGGAACACTGAAGCTTTCTTT. Full variable domain (rest looked up from reference TRBV18 and TRBJ1-1): NAGVMQNPRHLVRRRGQEARLRCSPMKGHSHVYWYRQLPEEGLKFMVYLQKENIIDESGMPKERFSAEFPKEGPSILRIQQVVRGDSAAYFCASSRGAGNTEAFFGQGTRLTVV.